This entry lists 7 T cell receptor beta chains sequenced from one sample in a study of T cell responses to AZD1222 COVID-19 vaccine. Using immunoSEQ multiplex PCR, the repertoire was profiled, and TCRdb retains in-frame clones only, with some absent. The sample carries some 150,000 clones, roughly 91% recorded once. The sequences come from peripheral blood, collected on day 0 of AZD1222 vaccination. The receptors were sampled from an adult in good health.

The chain carries TRBV19 and TRBJ1-4; 12 positions match TRBD1. Germline V gene sequence: CDR1 LNHDA, CDR2 SQIVND (reference sequence). Losses at the gene ends were 5 bases for V and 10 bases for J; bases not matched to a gene: 8. This CDR3 spans 15 amino acids. The CDR3 loop is CASSLSGTGGRKLFF. The CDR3 nucleotides read TGTGCCAGTAGTCTATCCGGGACAGGGGGCCGAAAACTGTTTTTT. The whole variable domain, remainder taken from reference TRBV19 and TRBJ1-4, is DGGITQSPKYLFRKEGQNVTLSCEQNLNHDAMYWYRQDPGQGLRLIYYSQIVNDFQKGDIAEGYSVSREKKESFPLTVTSAQKNPTAFYLCASSLSGTGGRKLFFGSGTQLSVL.

The rearrangement joins TRBV20-1 to TRBJ2-1; a weak D match, TRBD1 (6 bases). V lost 3 bases and J lost 5, with 14 bases in between. This CDR3 has 14 residues. Germline V gene data show CDR1 as DFQATT and CDR2 as SNEGSKA (reference sequence). The CDR3 DNA sequence: TGCAGTGCTAGTGGTGGACAGCTTCACAATGAGCAGTTCTTC. It is translated as CSASGGQLHNEQFF.

The rearrangement links TRBV18 to TRBJ1-3; no clear D. Trimming shortened V by 3 bases and J by 0 bases, and 12 bases separated the two germline ends. The CDR3 totals 16 residues. From germline, CDR1 is KGHSH and CDR2 LQKENI. CDR3 DNA sequence: TGTGCCAGCTCACCGAGCTCAACCAACTCTGGAAACACCATATATTTT. Its protein product is CASSPSSTNSGNTIYF.

This clone has a single count. This chain uses TRBV5-6 with TRBJ2-2, with unresolved D. Trimming took 3 bases from V and 1 from J, leaving 16 bases between them. The CDR3 is 17 amino acids. Looked up from germline, CDR1 is SGHDT and CDR2 is YYEEEE. CDR3 sequence reads: CASSSFGEHVNTGELFF. In DNA form, the CDR3 reads TGTGCCAGCAGCTCCTTCGGCGAGCACGTGAACACCGGGGAGCTGTTTTTT.

V usage is TRBV5-1 and J usage is TRBJ2-5; D could derive from TRBD1 or TRBD2 (6 bases each). Trimming removed 0 bases at V and 1 base at J, with 13 bases between. Germline V gene sequence: CDR1 SGHRS, CDR2 YFSETQ. The CDR3 extends over 16 amino acids. In DNA form, the CDR3 reads TGCGCCAGCAGCTTGGGGGGGGCACAGGCCCAAGAGACCCAGTACTTC. Protein sequence: CASSLGGAQAQETQYF.

The chain's CDR3 is CASSERGAGNTEAFF. The CDR3 nucleotides read TGCGCCAGCAGTGAGAGAGGGGCGGGGAACACTGAAGCTTTCTTT. The chain links TRBV10-1 to TRBJ1-1; the D gene is possibly TRBD1 (5 bases). The CDR3 has 15 residues. Germline V gene data show CDR1 as WNHNN and CDR2 as SYGVQD (reference sequence). V lost 2 bases and J lost 1, with 11 bases in between.

The chain carries TRBV9 and TRBJ1-3; no definite D call. The CDR3 has 15 residues. V was cut by 4 bases and J by 4 bases, with 15 bases left in between. The germline gives CDR1 SGDLS, CDR2 YYNGEE. CDR3 in amino acids: CASSRDLPAGNTIYF. For the CDR3, the DNA is TGTGCCAGCAGCCGCGACCTCCCAGCAGGAAACACCATATATTTT.